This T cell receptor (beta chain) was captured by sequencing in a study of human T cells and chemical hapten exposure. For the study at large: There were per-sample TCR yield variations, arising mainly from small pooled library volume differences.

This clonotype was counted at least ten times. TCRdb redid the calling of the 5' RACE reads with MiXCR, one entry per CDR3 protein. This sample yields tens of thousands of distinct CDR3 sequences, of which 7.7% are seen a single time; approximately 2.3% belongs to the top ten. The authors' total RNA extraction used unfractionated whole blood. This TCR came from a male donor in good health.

The CDR3 reads CASSLGPSSSYNEQFF. CDR3 bases: TGTGCCAGCAGCTTAGGACCCTCTAGCTCCTACAATGAGCAGTTCTTC. This chain joins TRBV7-6 and TRBJ2-1; D gene uncertain. The CDR3 is 16 residues long. Trimming cost V 1 base and J 0 bases, with 10 bases left between them. Germline values: CDR1 SGHVS, CDR2 FNYEAQ. Looking up the rest from reference TRBV7-6 and TRBJ2-1 gives the full variable domain: GAGVSQSPRYKVTKRGQDVALRCDPISGHVSLYWYRQALGQGPEFLTYFNYEAQQDKSGLPNDRFSAERPEGSISTLTIQRTEQRDSAMYRCASSLGPSSSYNEQFFGPGTRLTVL.